A single sample is the source of the 8 T cell receptor beta chains below, sequenced in a study of T-cell reconstitution after alpha-beta-depleted transplantation in children. It was with unique molecular identifiers that the TCRbeta library was prepared. MiXCR was run by TCRdb on the PCR reads, yielding one entry per CDR3 protein. This table holds about 200,000 distinct CDR3 sequences, about 8.7% found once. The input for sequencing was PBMCs, mostly from graft donor cells, taken 360 days after TCRalphabeta/CD19-depleted stem cell transplant. The receptors derive from a male patient aged 2 to 10 who had a stem cell transplant for acute myeloid leukemia, so the T cells may come from the graft donor.

The chain links TRBV12-3 or TRBV12-4 to TRBJ1-3; D perhaps matches TRBD1 (5 bases). The V end lost 8 bases, the J end lost 8 bases, and 10 bases lay between the germline ends. The CDR3 totals 11 residues. The DNA for the CDR3 is TGTGCCAGCCGAGGAGGGGACACCATATATTTT. Protein sequence: CASRGGDTIYF.

This clonotype was seen a few times. The rearrangement links TRBV4-1 to TRBJ1-5; 8 positions agree with TRBD1. This CDR3 region has 16 residues. CDR1 is MGHRA and CDR2 is YSYEKL in the germline V gene. V was clipped by 4 bases and J by 5 bases; unmatched bases: 10. The CDR3 DNA reads as TGCGCCAGCAGCCTCAACTCCGACAGGGGAGATCAGCCCCAGCATTTT. Encoded protein: CASSLNSDRGDQPQHF.

This clonotype was seen at least ten times. This rearrangement joins TRBV6-5 to TRBJ2-3, with D perhaps TRBD1 (6 bases). Germline V gene lookup returns CDR1 MNHEY and CDR2 SVGAGI. Trimming pared 0 bases from V and 0 bases from J, leaving 16 bases between. The CDR3 has 18 residues. CDR3 protein: CASSYSPLQGESTDTQYF. The CDR3 DNA reads as TGTGCCAGCAGTTACTCCCCTCTACAGGGAGAGAGCACAGATACGCAGTATTTT.

In this sample, this clonotype turned up many times. The chain is built from TRBV7-2 and TRBJ1-1, with no clear D. The CDR3 spans 11 residues. Germline V gene lookup returns CDR1 SGHTA and CDR2 FQGNSA. Trimming stripped 0 bases from V and 8 bases from J, with 4 bases between. The chain's CDR3 is CASSLAEEAFF. In nucleotides, the CDR3 is TGTGCCAGCAGCTTAGCGGAGGAAGCTTTCTTT.

The chain couples TRBV20-1 to TRBJ2-1, with 9 bases lining up with TRBD2. Germline V gene sequence: CDR1 DFQATT, CDR2 SNEGSKA (reference sequence). The ends lost 2 bases at V and 8 bases at J; junction bases unmatched: 4. The CDR3 is 13 residues long. The CDR3 sequence: CSARRREGYEQFF. The CDR3 DNA is TGCAGTGCTAGACGGCGGGAGGGATATGAGCAGTTCTTC.

The sample holds a few counts of this clonotype. The gene calls are TRBV5-1 and TRBJ1-1, with D unclear. CDR1 and CDR2 (germline): SGHRS, YFSETQ. The CDR3 is made up of 14 amino acids. V gave up 0 bases and J gave up 1 base, with 7 bases separating them. CDR3 amino acids: CASSLEGRNTEAFF. Written as DNA, the CDR3 is TGCGCCAGCAGCTTGGAAGGACGGAACACTGAAGCTTTCTTT.

This CDR3 is CASSSTVGLGNSPLHF. Written as DNA, the CDR3 is TGCGCCAGCAGCTCGACCGTGGGGCTTGGCAATTCACCCCTCCACTTT. This chain joins TRBV5-1 and TRBJ1-6; possible D gene TRBD1, 5 bases. Deletions cut 3 bases from V and 7 bases from J, with 17 bases between. CDR1 and CDR2 (germline): SGHRS, YFSETQ. The length of the CDR3 is 16 residues.

This clonotype was seen many times. CDR3 nucleotide sequence: TGCGCCAGCAGTGAGCGAGACAGAACCTACGAGCAGTACGTC. Its protein product is CASSERDRTYEQYV. The V call is TRBV10-2, the J call TRBJ2-7; possibly TRBD1 for D (5 bases). The CDR3 has 14 amino acids. Germline V gives CDR1 WSHSY, CDR2 SAAADI. V shed 2 bases and J shed 2 bases, with 10 bases lying between them.